The 27 T cell receptor beta chains given below trace back to one sample, sequenced in a study of OX40 agonist ivuxolimab in advanced cancers. Measured with immunoSEQ multiplex PCR; TCRdb has only the in-frame clones, and not every one. The table includes tens of thousands of clones, approximately 88% detected once. The sample was CD4+ or CD8+ T cells sorted from blood, taken in a trial of the OX40 agonist ivuxolimab. Every receptor here comes from an adult with an advanced solid tumor such as melanoma, head and neck, liver or kidney cancer.

This chain connects TRBV4-1 to TRBJ2-7, with TRBD2 matching over 10 bases. Germline V gene sequence: CDR1 MGHRA, CDR2 YSYEKL. This CDR3 has 17 amino acids. The ends lost 2 bases at V and 4 bases at J; junction bases unmatched: 11. CDR3 protein: CASSQYLAGGVIYEQYF. The CDR3 DNA follows: TGCGCCAGCAGCCAATATTTAGCGGGAGGAGTTATTTACGAGCAGTACTTC.

This rearrangement joins TRBV5-1 to TRBJ1-4, with TRBD1 as a possible D gene (5 bases). Deletions cut 0 bases from V and 5 bases from J, with 8 bases between. The CDR3 is 14 residues long. Germline V gene data show CDR1 as SGHRS and CDR2 as YFSETQ. CDR3 in DNA: TGCGCCAGCAGCTTGGGACAGCAGAATGAAAAACTGTTTTTT. This translates into CASSLGQQNEKLFF.

The table lists this clone with a count of one. The chain couples TRBV9 to TRBJ2-7; 10 bases match TRBD2. The germline gives CDR1 SGDLS, CDR2 YYNGEE. The CDR3 runs to 14 residues. Trimming cost V 0 bases and J 5 bases; bases outside gene matches: 2. The CDR3 spells CASSVASGSNEQYF. DNA of the CDR3: TGTGCCAGCAGCGTAGCTAGCGGGAGCAACGAGCAGTACTTC.

V and J are TRBV29-1 and TRBJ1-5; D ambiguous. In germline, CDR1 is SQVTM, CDR2 ANQGSEA. The length of the CDR3 is 19 residues. The germline V and J ends were trimmed by 0 bases and 3 bases, with 24 bases remaining between them. The CDR3 DNA follows: TGCAGCGTTGAAGATCGCAGTCATTATGCAGGTTTCCCCAATCAGCCCCAGCATTTT. Protein product: CSVEDRSHYAGFPNQPQHF.

This clone was seen only once. The chain joins TRBV29-1 to TRBJ2-4; perhaps D is TRBD1 or TRBD2 (5 bases each). Germline V gene data show CDR1 as SQVTM and CDR2 as ANQGSEA. V lost 5 bases to trimming and J lost 8 bases, with 13 bases between them. The CDR3 totals 12 residues. CDR3 DNA sequence: TGCAGCGTTCAAGGGGCCGGGGACATTCAGTACTTC. This translates into CSVQGAGDIQYF.

This clone was found a few times. The chain uses TRBV7-6 and TRBJ1-1; a weak D match, TRBD1 (5 bases). The CDR3 extends over 11 amino acids. Between the trimmed V and J ends, which lost 5 bases and 10 bases, there was a span of 11 bases. The germline CDR1 and CDR2 sequences are SGHVS and FNYEAQ. The CDR3, as DNA: TGTGCCAGCAGCGCTGGGGGTTTAGCTTTCTTT. It encodes CASSAGGLAFF.

The chain links TRBV6-6 to TRBJ2-2; D is ambiguous. CDR1 is MNHNY, CDR2 SVGAGI, per germline (reference sequence). This CDR3 is 11 amino acids long. Trimming took off 6 bases at V and 4 bases at J, with 3 bases between the two ends. CDR3 in DNA: TGTGCCAGCAGCCGCACCGGGGAGCTGTTTTTT. It encodes CASSRTGELFF.

The CDR3 sequence: CASSIRSGGGYNEQFF. The CDR3 DNA reads as TGTGCCAGTAGTATACGAAGCGGGGGAGGGTACAATGAGCAGTTCTTC. The rearrangement links TRBV19 to TRBJ2-1; 8 bases line up with TRBD2. Germline-derived CDR1 and CDR2 are LNHDA and SQIVND (reference sequence). Trimming at V came to 2 bases and at J to 4 bases, leaving 7 bases not matched to a gene. The CDR3 totals 16 residues.

The chain carries TRBV25-1 and TRBJ1-3; D perhaps matches TRBD1 (5 bases). Germline assignment: CDR1 MGHDK and CDR2 SYGVNS. Trimming stripped 6 bases from V and 0 bases from J, with 12 bases between. The CDR3 covers 15 residues. The CDR3 DNA reads TGTGCCAGCAGCCCCGGGACGGCCTCTGGAAACACCATATATTTT. It translates to CASSPGTASGNTIYF.

The chain couples TRBV25-1 to TRBJ1-1; possible D gene TRBD1, 5 bases. The CDR3 has 14 residues. V was trimmed by 2 bases and J by 1 base, leaving 8 bases between them. The germline gives CDR1 MGHDK, CDR2 SYGVNS. CDR3 protein: CASSETGPNTEAFF. For the CDR3, the DNA is TGTGCCAGCAGTGAAACAGGCCCGAACACTGAAGCTTTCTTT.

This rearrangement joins TRBV2 to TRBJ1-5; a possible D gene is TRBD1 (5 bases). The CDR3 covers 14 residues. Trimming shortened V by 4 bases and J by 4 bases, and 11 bases separated the two germline ends. The germline V gene encodes CDR1 SNHLY and CDR2 FYNNEI. CDR3: CASSGPTDNQPQHF. CDR3 in DNA: TGTGCCAGCAGTGGACCGACAGATAATCAGCCCCAGCATTTT.

The count of this clone is one. This sequence joins TRBV6-4 and TRBJ2-3; D unresolved. V lost 2 bases to trimming and J lost 0 bases, with 3 bases between them. This CDR3 comprises 13 residues. Germline CDR1 reads MRHNA; CDR2 reads SNTAGT. The CDR3 nucleotides read TGTGCCAGCAGTGACGGGAGCACAGATACGCAGTATTTT. It translates to CASSDGSTDTQYF.

J is TRBJ2-1 and V is TRBV30, with TRBD2 matching over 10 bases. Germline V gene lookup returns CDR1 GTSNPN and CDR2 SVGIG (reference sequence). The CDR3 sequence is 10 residues long. J gave up 16 bases and V 5 bases, and 5 bases lay outside the gene matches. CDR3 sequence reads: CAWAGTSVFF. CDR3 DNA: TGTGCCTGGGCAGGGACTAGCGTTTTCTTC.

CDR3 region: CASSTARALKTQYF. In nucleotides, the CDR3 is TGTGCCAGCAGCACCGCCAGGGCCCTAAAGACCCAGTACTTC. The chain uses TRBV7-6 and TRBJ2-5, with D maybe TRBD1 (5 bases). CDR3 length: 14 amino acids. Per germline, CDR1 SGHVS and CDR2 FNYEAQ. Trimming stripped 5 bases from V and 6 bases from J, with 16 bases between.

V and J are TRBV11-3 and TRBJ1-2; D possibly corresponds to TRBD1 (5 bases). With 5 bases removed from V and 8 bases from J, the gap between germline ends came to 15 bases. The CDR3 totals 13 residues. Germline-derived CDR1 and CDR2 are SGHNT and YENEEA. The DNA of the CDR3 is TGTGCCAGCAGCCCGCGGACTTGGGGCGGCTACACCTTC. As protein: CASSPRTWGGYTF.

The chain carries TRBV6-5 and TRBJ1-4; no clear D gene. Germline CDR1 and CDR2: MNHEY and SVGAGI. Trimming shortened V by 4 bases and J by 8 bases, and 8 bases separated the two germline ends. The length of the CDR3 is 12 residues. The CDR3 loop reads CASSSGAEKLFF. CDR3 bases: TGTGCCAGCAGTTCCGGAGCCGAAAAACTGTTTTTT.

This clone showed up just once. CDR3 sequence reads: CASSEGSGGTEAFF. The CDR3 nucleotides read TGTGCCAGCAGTGAAGGGTCAGGGGGCACTGAAGCTTTCTTT. This chain connects TRBV2 to TRBJ1-1; 7 positions match TRBD1. J was trimmed by 4 bases and V by 1 base; bases with no gene match: 3. This CDR3 spans 14 amino acids. Germline CDR1 reads SNHLY; CDR2 reads FYNNEI.

A single count supports this clone. Here the CDR3 DNA reads TGTGCCAGCAGGACTAGCGGGAGCGGTGAGACCCAGTACTTC. Protein sequence: CASRTSGSGETQYF. The V call is TRBV2, the J call TRBJ2-5; 12 bases agree with TRBD2. The V segment lost 6 bases and the J segment 5 bases; nucleotides outside the gene matches: 4. The CDR3 is made up of 14 amino acids. Germline CDR1 SNHLY, CDR2 FYNNEI. Combining the CDR3 with reference TRBV2 and TRBJ2-5 gives the whole variable domain EPEVTQTPSHQVTQMGQEVILRCVPISNHLYFYWYRQILGQKVEFLVSFYNNEISEKSEIFDDQFSVERPDGSNFTLKIRSTKLEDSAMYFCASRTSGSGETQYFGPGTRLLVL.

V usage is TRBV7-9 and J usage is TRBJ1-6; the D is unclear. Germline CDR1 reads SEHNR; CDR2 reads FQNEAQ (reference sequence). CDR3 length equals 13 residues. V was clipped by 3 bases and J by 5 bases, with 5 bases between them. CDR3 bases: TGTGCCAGCAGCTTGGTGGATAATTCACCCCTCCACTTT. It translates to CASSLVDNSPLHF.

The chain joins TRBV30 to TRBJ2-7; 7 bases are shared with TRBD1. Trimming removed 2 bases from V and 6 bases from J; junction bases left unmatched: 4. In germline, CDR1 is GTSNPN, CDR2 SVGIG (reference sequence). The CDR3 is made up of 12 amino acids. The CDR3 DNA follows: TGTGCCTGGAGTAGGGGGCTGGTCGAGCAGTACTTC. It yields the protein CAWSRGLVEQYF.

The CDR3 region is CASSAADTQYF. The CDR3 DNA sequence: TGTGCCAGTAGTGCCGCCGATACGCAGTATTTT. The chain couples TRBV19 to TRBJ2-3; D uncertain. In germline, CDR1 is LNHDA, CDR2 SQIVND (reference sequence). The germline V and J ends were trimmed by 5 bases and 6 bases, with 6 bases remaining between them. The CDR3 consists of 11 residues.

The rearrangement joins TRBV28 to TRBJ2-7; TRBD2 might be the D (6 bases). This CDR3 is built from 13 residues. In germline, CDR1 is MDHEN, CDR2 SYDVKM. The V gene lost 10 bases and the J gene lost 1 base, with 14 bases spanning the gap. Here the CDR3 reads CATGSGQSYEQYF. The CDR3 DNA is TGTGCCACAGGAAGCGGGCAGTCCTACGAGCAGTACTTC.

The gene calls are TRBV11-2 and TRBJ1-5, with TRBD1 matching 7 bases. Germline V gene sequence: CDR1 SGHAT, CDR2 FQNNGV. With V trimmed by 1 base and J by 5 bases, 5 bases remained unmatched. CDR3 length: 15 amino acids. In DNA form, the CDR3 reads TGTGCCAGCAGCTTAGGGGCCGGGACAGATCAGCCCCAGCATTTT. The encoded protein is CASSLGAGTDQPQHF.

The chain is built from TRBV5-6 and TRBJ2-2; 13 nucleotides match TRBD2. The V segment lost 5 bases and the J segment 5 bases; nucleotides outside the gene matches: 6. The CDR3 runs 16 residues. Germline CDR1 SGHDT, CDR2 YYEEEE. The DNA for the CDR3 is TGTGCCAGCAGACTAGCGGGAGGGCCTTTTACCGGGGAGCTGTTTTTT. It yields the protein CASRLAGGPFTGELFF.

The chain uses TRBV28 and TRBJ2-7; D might be TRBD2 (6 bases). The CDR3 is 16 amino acids. From germline, CDR1 is MDHEN and CDR2 SYDVKM. V lost 5 bases, J lost 4 bases, and 21 bases lay in between. The CDR3 here is CASSDISGGEDYEQYF. CDR3 bases: TGTGCCAGCAGTGATATTAGCGGAGGGGAGGATTACGAGCAGTACTTC.

The V gene is TRBV4-1, the J gene TRBJ2-1; D not certain. CDR3 length equals 17 residues. With 7 bases removed from V and 5 bases from J, the gap between germline ends came to 24 bases. Germline-derived CDR1 and CDR2 are MGHRA and YSYEKL. CDR3 in amino acids: CASNYLIGSTFNNEQFF. The CDR3, as DNA: TGCGCCAGCAATTACCTTATAGGCTCTACTTTCAACAATGAGCAGTTCTTC.

The rearrangement joins TRBV29-1 to TRBJ2-5, with unresolved D. The CDR3 has 10 amino acids. CDR1 SQVTM and CDR2 ANQGSEA come from the germline V gene. V was shortened by 4 bases and J by 2 bases, with 2 bases between the two germline ends. Here the CDR3 reads CSVGQETQYF. Written as DNA, the CDR3 is TGCAGCGTTGGACAAGAGACCCAGTACTTC.